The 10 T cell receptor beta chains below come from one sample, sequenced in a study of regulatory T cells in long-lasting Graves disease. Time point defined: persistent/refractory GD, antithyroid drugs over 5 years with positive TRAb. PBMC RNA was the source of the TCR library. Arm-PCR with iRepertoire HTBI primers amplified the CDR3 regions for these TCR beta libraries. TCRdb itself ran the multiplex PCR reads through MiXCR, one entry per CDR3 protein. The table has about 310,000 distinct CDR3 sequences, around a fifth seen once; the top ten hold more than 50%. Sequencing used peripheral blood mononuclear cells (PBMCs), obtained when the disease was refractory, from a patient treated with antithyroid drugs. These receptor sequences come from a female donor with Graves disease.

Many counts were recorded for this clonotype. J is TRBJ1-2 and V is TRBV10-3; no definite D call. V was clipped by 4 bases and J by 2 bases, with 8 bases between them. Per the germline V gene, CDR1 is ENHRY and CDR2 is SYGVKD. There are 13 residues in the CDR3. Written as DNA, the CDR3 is TGTGCCATCAGTGGGCAGGACAACTATGGCTACACCTTC. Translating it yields CAISGQDNYGYTF.

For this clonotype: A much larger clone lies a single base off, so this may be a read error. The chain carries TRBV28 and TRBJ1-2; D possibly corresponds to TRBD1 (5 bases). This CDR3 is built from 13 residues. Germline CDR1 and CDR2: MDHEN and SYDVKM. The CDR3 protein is CASTPAGGDGCTF. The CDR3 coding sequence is TGTGCCAGCACCCCCGCTGGGGGGGATGGCTGCACCTTC.

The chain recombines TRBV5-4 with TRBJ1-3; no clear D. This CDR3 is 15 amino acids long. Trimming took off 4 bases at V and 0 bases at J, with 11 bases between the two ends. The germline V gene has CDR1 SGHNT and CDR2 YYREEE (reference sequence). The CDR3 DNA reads TGTGCCAGCAGCCAAGACTCGAGCTCTGGAAACACCATATATTTT. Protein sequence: CASSQDSSSGNTIYF.

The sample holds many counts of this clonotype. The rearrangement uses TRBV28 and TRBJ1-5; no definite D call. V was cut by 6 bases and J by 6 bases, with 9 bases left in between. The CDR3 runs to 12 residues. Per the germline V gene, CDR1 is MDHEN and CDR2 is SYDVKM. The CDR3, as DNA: TGTGCCAGCAGCCCCTTTCGTCAGCCCCAGCATTTT. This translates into CASSPFRQPQHF. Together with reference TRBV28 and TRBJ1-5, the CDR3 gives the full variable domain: DVKVTQSSRYLVKRTGEKVFLECVQDMDHENMFWYRQDPGLGLRLIYFSYDVKMKEKGDIPEGYSVSREKKERFSLILESASTNQTSMYLCASSPFRQPQHFGDGTRLSIL.

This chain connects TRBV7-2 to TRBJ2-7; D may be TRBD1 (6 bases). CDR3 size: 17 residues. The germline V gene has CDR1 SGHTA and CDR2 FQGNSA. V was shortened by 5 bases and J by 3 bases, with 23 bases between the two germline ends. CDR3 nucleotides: TGTGCCAGCAGCCAAGACTCCCCCAGGGGTACGCGCTACGAGCAGTACTTC. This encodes CASSQDSPRGTRYEQYF.

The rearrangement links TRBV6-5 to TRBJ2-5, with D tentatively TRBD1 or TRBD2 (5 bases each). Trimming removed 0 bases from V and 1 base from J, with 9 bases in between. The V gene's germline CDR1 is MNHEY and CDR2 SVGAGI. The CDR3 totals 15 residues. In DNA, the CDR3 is TGTGCCAGCAGTTACTCGACGGGGACCCAAGAGACCCAGTACTTC. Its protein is CASSYSTGTQETQYF.

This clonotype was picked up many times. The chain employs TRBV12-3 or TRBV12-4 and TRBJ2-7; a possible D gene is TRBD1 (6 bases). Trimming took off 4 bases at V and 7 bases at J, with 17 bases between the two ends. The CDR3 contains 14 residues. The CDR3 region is CASSSTGGVVEQYF. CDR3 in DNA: TGTGCCAGCAGTTCGACAGGTGGGGTAGTGGAGCAGTACTTC.

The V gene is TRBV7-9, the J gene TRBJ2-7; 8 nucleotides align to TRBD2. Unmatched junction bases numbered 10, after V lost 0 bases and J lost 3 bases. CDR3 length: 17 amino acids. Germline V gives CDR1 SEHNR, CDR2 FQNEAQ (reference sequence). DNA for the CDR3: TGTGCCAGCAGCTTAGCCGGGTTAACTAGCGGATACTACGAGCAGTACTTC. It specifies CASSLAGLTSGYYEQYF.

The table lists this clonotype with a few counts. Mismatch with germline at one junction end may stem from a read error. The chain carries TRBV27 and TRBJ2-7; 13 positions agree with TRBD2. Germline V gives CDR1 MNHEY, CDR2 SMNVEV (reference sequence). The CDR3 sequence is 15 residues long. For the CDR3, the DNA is TGTGCCAGCAATTTACTAGCGGGAGGGTCCTACGAGCAGTACTTC. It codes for CASNLLAGGSYEQYF.

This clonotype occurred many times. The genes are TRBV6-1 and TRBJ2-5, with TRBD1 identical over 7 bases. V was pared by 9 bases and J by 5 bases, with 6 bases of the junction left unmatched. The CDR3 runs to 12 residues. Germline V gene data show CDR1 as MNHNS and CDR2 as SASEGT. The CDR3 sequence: CASRQGLETQYF. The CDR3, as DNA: TGTGCCAGTCGACAGGGATTGGAGACCCAGTACTTC.